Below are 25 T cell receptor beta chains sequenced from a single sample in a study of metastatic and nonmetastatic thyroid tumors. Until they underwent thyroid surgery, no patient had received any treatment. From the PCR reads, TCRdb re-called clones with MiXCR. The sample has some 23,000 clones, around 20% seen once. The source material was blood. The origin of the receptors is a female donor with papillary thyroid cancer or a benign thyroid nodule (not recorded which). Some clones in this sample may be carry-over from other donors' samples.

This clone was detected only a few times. CDR3 sequence: CASTGEGRSERFF. CDR3 bases: TGTGCCAGCACGGGGGAGGGCCGAAGTGAGAGGTTCTTC. The V call is TRBV27, the J call TRBJ2-1; 7 nucleotides match TRBD2. In germline, CDR1 is MNHEY, CDR2 SMNVEV (reference sequence). The ends lost 7 bases at V and 15 bases at J; junction bases unmatched: 15. There are 13 residues in the CDR3.

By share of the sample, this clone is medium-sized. This CDR3 is CAWSVSDAETQYF. CDR3 nucleotides: TGTGCCTGGAGTGTTTCGGATGCTGAGACCCAGTACTTC. The V gene is TRBV30, the J gene TRBJ2-5; no firm D call. The V end was cut by 0 bases, the J end by 5 bases, with 10 bases between. The CDR3 has 13 residues. CDR1 is GTSNPN, CDR2 SVGIG, per germline (reference sequence). Full variable domain (rest looked up from reference TRBV30 and TRBJ2-5): SQTIHQWPATLVQPVGSPLSLECTVEGTSNPNLYWYRQAAGRGLQLLFYSVGIGQISSEVPQNLSASRPQDRQFILSSKKLLLSDSGFYLCAWSVSDAETQYFGPGTRLLVL.

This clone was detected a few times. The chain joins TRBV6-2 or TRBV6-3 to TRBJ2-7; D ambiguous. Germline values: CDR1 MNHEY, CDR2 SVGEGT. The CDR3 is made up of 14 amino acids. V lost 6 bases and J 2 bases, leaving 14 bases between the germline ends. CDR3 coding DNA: TGTGCCAGCAGGGATCTGGCCCAGACCTACGAGCAGTACTTC. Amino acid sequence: CASRDLAQTYEQYF.

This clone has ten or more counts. The DNA for the CDR3 is TGTGCCAGCCGCTGGACAAACCCGAACACCGGGGAGCTGTTTTTT. Translation: CASRWTNPNTGELFF. The rearrangement uses TRBV6-1 and TRBJ2-2, with D perhaps matching TRBD1 (5 bases). V lost 8 bases to trimming and J lost 0 bases, with 13 bases between them. The CDR3 consists of 15 residues. Germline CDR1 is MNHNS and CDR2 is SASEGT.

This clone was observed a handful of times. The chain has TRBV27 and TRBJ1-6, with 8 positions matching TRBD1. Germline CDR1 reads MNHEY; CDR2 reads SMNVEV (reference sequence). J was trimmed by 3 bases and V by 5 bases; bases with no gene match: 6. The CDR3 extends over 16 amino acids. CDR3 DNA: TGTGCCAGCAGTCACGGACAGGGTTTCTATAATTCACCCCTCCACTTT. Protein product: CASSHGQGFYNSPLHF.

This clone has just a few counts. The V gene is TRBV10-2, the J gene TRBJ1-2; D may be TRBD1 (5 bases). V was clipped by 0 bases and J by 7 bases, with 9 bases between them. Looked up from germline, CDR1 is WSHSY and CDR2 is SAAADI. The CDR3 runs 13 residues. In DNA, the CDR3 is TGCGCCAGCAGTGAGTCCACAGGAGGTGGCTACACCTTC. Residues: CASSESTGGGYTF.

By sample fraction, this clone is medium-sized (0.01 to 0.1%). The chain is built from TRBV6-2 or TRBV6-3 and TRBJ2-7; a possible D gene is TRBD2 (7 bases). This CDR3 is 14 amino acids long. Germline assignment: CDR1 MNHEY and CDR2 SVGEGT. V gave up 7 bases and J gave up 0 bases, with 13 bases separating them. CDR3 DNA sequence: TGTGCCAGCAAGGGGGGCGGGAGCTCCTACGAGCAGTACTTC. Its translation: CASKGGGSSYEQYF.

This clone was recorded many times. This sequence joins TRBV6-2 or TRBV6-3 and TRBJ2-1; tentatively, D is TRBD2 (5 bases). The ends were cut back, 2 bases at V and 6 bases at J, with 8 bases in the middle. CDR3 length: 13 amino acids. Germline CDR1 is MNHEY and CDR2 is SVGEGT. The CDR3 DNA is TGTGCCAGCAGTTACCCAAGCGGCAATGAGCAGTTCTTC. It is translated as CASSYPSGNEQFF.

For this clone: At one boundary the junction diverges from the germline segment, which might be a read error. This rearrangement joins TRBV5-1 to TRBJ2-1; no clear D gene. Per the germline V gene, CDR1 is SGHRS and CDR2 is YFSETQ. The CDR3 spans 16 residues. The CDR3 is CAISHSRASEINEQFF. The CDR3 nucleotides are TGCGCCATCAGCCACTCTCGGGCGAGTGAAATTAATGAGCAGTTCTTC.

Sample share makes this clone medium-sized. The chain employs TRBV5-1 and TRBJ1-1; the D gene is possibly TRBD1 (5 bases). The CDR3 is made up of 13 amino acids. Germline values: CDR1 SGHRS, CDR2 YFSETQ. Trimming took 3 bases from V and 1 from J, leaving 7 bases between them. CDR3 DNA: TGCGCCAGCAGCTGGGACGGGAACACTGAAGCTTTCTTT. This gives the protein CASSWDGNTEAFF. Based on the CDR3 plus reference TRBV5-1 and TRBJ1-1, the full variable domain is KAGVTQTPRYLIKTRGQQVTLSCSPISGHRSVSWYQQTPGQGLQFLFEYFSETQRNKGNFPGRFSGRQFSNSRSEMNVSTLELGDSALYLCASSWDGNTEAFFGQGTRLTVV.

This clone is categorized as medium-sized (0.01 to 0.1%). CDR3 DNA sequence: TGTGCCAGCAGCCGAGGGACAGGGGACACTGAAGCTTTCTTT. Its translation: CASSRGTGDTEAFF. This chain connects TRBV3-1 to TRBJ1-1, with 10 bases that match TRBD1. J gave up 3 bases and V 4 bases, and 2 bases lay outside the gene matches. The CDR3 has 14 amino acids. Germline CDR1 reads LGHDT; CDR2 reads YNNKEL (reference sequence). Filled out from reference TRBV3-1 and TRBJ1-1, the complete variable domain reads DTAVSQTPKYLVTQMGNDKSIKCEQNLGHDTMYWYKQDSKKFLKIMFSYNNKELIINETVPNRFSPKSPDKAHLNLHINSLELGDSAVYFCASSRGTGDTEAFFGQGTRLTVV.

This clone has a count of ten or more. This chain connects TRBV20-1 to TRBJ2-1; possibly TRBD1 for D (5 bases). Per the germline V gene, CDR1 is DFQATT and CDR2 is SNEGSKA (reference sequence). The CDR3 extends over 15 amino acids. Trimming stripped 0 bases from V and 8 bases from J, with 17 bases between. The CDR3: CSARDLDSLDDEQFF. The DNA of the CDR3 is TGCAGTGCTAGAGATCTCGACAGTCTGGACGATGAGCAGTTCTTC.

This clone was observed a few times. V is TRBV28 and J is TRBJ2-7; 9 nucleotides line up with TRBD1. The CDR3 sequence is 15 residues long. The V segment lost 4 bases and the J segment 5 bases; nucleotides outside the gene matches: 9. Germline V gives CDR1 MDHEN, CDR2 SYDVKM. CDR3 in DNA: TGTGCCAGCAGTTACTCACCGACAGGGGGGGACGAGCAGTACTTC. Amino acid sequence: CASSYSPTGGDEQYF.

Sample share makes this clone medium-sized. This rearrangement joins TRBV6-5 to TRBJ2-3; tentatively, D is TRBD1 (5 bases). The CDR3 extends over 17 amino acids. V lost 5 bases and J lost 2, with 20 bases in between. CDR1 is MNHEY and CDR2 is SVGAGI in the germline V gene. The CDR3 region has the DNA TGTGCCAGCAGTATCTCACGGACACGGCCCTTCACAGATACGCAGTATTTT. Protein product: CASSISRTRPFTDTQYF.

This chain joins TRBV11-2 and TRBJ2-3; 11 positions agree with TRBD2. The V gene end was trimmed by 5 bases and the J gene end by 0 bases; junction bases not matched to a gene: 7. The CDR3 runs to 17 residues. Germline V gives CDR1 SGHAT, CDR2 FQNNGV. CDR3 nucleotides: TGTGCCAGCAGCCACACACTAGCGGGAGAGAGCACAGATACGCAGTATTTT. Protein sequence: CASSHTLAGESTDTQYF.

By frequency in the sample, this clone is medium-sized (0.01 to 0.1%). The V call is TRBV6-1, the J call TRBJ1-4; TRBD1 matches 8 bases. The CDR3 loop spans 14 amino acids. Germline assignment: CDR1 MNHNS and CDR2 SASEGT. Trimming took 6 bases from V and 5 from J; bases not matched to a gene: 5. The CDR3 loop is CASSLGQENEKLFF. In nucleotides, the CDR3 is TGTGCCAGCAGCCTGGGACAGGAAAATGAAAAACTGTTTTTT.

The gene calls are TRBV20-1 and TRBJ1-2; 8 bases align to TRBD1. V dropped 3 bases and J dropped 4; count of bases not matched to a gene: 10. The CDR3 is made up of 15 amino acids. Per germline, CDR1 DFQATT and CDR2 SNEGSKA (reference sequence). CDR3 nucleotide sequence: TGCAGTGCTAGCCCCGGGACAGGTGAAGTCTATGGCTACACCTTC. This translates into CSASPGTGEVYGYTF.

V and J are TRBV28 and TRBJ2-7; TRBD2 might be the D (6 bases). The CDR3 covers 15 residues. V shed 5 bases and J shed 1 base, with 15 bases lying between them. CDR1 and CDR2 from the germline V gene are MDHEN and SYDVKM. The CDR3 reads CASSPRGSRSYEQYF. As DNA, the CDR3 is TGTGCCAGCAGTCCCCGGGGGAGTAGGTCCTACGAGCAGTACTTC.

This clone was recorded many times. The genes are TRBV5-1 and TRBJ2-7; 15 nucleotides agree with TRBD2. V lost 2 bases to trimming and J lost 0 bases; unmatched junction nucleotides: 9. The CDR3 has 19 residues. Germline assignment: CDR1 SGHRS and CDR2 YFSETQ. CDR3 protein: CASSLSRTSGRGTSYEQYF. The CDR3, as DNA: TGCGCCAGCAGCTTATCCCGGACTAGCGGGAGGGGAACCTCCTACGAGCAGTACTTC.

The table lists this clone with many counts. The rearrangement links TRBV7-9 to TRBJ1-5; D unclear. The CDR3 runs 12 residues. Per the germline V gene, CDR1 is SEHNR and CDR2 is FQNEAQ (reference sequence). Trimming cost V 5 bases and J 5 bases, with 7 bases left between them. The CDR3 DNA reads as TGTGCCAGCAGCATCGGGGATCAGCCCCAGCATTTT. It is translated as CASSIGDQPQHF.

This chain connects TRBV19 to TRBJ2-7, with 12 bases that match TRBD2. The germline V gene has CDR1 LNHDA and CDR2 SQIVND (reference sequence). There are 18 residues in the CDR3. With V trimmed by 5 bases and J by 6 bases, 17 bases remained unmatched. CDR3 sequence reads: CASSLKGPATSGRVEQYF. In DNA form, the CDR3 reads TGTGCCAGTAGTCTTAAGGGCCCTGCGACTAGCGGGAGAGTCGAGCAGTACTTC.

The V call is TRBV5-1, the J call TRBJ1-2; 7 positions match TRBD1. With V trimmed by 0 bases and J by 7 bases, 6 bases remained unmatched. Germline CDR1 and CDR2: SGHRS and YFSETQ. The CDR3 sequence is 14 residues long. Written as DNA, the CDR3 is TGCGCCAGCAGCTTGGGACAGGGTCAATCTGGCTACACCTTC. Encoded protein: CASSLGQGQSGYTF.

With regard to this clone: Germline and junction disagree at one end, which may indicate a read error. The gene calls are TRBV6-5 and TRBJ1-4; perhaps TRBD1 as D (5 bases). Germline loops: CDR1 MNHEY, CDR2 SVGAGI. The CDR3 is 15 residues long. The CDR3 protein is CVSSYRQGGNEKLFF. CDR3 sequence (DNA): TGTGTCAGCAGTTACCGGCAGGGAGGTAATGAAAAACTGTTTTTT.

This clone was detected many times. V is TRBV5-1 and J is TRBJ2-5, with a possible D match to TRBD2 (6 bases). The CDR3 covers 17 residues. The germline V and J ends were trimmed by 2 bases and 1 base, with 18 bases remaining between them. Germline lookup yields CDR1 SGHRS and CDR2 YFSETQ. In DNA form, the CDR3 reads TGCGCCAGCAGCTTAGTTGGGGGGAGGATGGGCCAAGAGACCCAGTACTTC. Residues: CASSLVGGRMGQETQYF.

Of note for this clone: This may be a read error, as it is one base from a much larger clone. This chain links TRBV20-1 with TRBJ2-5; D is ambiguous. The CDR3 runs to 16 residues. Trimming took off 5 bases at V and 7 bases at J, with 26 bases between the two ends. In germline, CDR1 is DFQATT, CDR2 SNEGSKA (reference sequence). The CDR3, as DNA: TGCAGTGCTGATTTGAGTGGCATAGTCTCTTTTCGGACCCAGTACTTC. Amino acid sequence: CSADLSGIVSFRTQYF.